The 7 T cell receptor beta chains reported below all come from one sample, sequenced in a study of glioma-infiltrating T cells (dated by TCRdb to the mid-2010s). These reads were obtained on an Illumina MiSeq. The iRepertoire nested amplicon-rescue multiplex PCR (arm-PCR) platform was used to amplify TCR alpha and beta CDR3 regions from RNA. TCRdb cleaned the public reads at Q25 with fastp, built clones with MiXCR and kept in-frame beta chains. Each CDR3 protein appears once, grouped with its most common genes and DNA. A total of 90,000 to 100,000 distinct CDR3 sequences appear in this sample, about 37% of them only once. Roughly two fifths of the sample goes to the ten largest clones. Sequencing was carried out using glioma tissue, nonneoplastic brain tissue, or PBMCs (not recorded which). Receptor source: a human donor with low-grade glioma or glioblastoma, undergoing nonglioma brain surgery, or in good health (not recorded which).

CDR3 DNA: TGTGTTAGCAGTCTCTCTGGGGAGACCCAGTACTTC. It specifies CVSSLSGETQYF. This chain links TRBV6-1 with TRBJ2-5; D not resolved. The germline CDR1 and CDR2 sequences are MNHNS and SASEGT. This CDR3 has 12 residues.

The genes are TRBV6-2 or TRBV6-3 and TRBJ2-1, with unresolved D. Trimming took 6 bases from V and 10 from J, leaving 10 bases between them. The CDR3 sequence is 11 residues long. Germline V gives CDR1 MNHEY, CDR2 SVGEGT. The chain's CDR3 is CASRDRREQFF. The CDR3 DNA reads as TGTGCCAGCAGAGATCGCAGGGAGCAGTTCTTC.

This clonotype showed up just a few times. This may come from a read error, since a much larger clone is one base off. The chain is built from TRBV7-9 and TRBJ1-5, with unresolved D. V dropped 0 bases and J dropped 6 bases, with 15 bases sitting between them. The CDR3 contains 16 residues. Germline assignment: CDR1 SEHNR and CDR2 FQNEAQ (reference sequence). This CDR3 is CASSLALGISSQPQHF. The CDR3 DNA reads TGTGCCAGCAGCTTAGCGCTTGGAATTTCTAGTCAGCCCCAGCATTTT.

This clonotype was observed a handful of times. With a much larger clone just one base away, this may be a read error. V is TRBV5-1 and J is TRBJ2-7; perhaps TRBD2 as D (6 bases). Per the germline V gene, CDR1 is SGHRS and CDR2 is YFSETQ. The CDR3 runs 14 residues. V gave up 6 bases and J gave up 5 bases, with 18 bases separating them. The CDR3 reads CASTSITEGHEQYF. The CDR3 DNA follows: TGCGCCAGCACCTCCATCACGGAGGGCCACGAGCAGTACTTC.

This clonotype was found once. The chain uses TRBV3-1 and TRBJ2-1; 11 bases are a match to TRBD2. The CDR3 runs to 16 residues. V was pared by 2 bases and J by 4 bases, with 4 bases of the junction left unmatched. The germline gives CDR1 LGHDT, CDR2 YNNKEL (reference sequence). The DNA of the CDR3 is TGTGCCAGCAGCCAACCCCTAGCGGGAGGATACAATGAGCAGTTCTTC. Residues: CASSQPLAGGYNEQFF.

This clonotype showed up many times. The chain is built from TRBV2 and TRBJ2-2, with TRBD2 identical over 7 bases. J gave up 15 bases and V 6 bases, and 13 bases lay outside the gene matches. Germline CDR1 SNHLY, CDR2 FYNNEI. The CDR3 length is 13 residues. The CDR3 region is CASSPVQSGVMFF. The CDR3 DNA reads as TGTGCCAGCAGCCCAGTACAGAGCGGGGTGATGTTTTTT.

About this clonotype itself: Possible read error: a much larger clone is one base away. The V call is TRBV19, the J call TRBJ2-5; 8 nucleotides line up with TRBD1. V shed 4 bases and J 4 bases; nucleotides not matched to a gene: 5. Germline V CDR1 and CDR2: LNHDA, SQIVND (reference sequence). The CDR3 totals 14 residues. In nucleotides, the CDR3 is TGTGCCAGTAGTAGCTGGACAGGGCGAGAGACCCAGTACTTC. Translated: CASSSWTGRETQYF. Using reference TRBV19 and TRBJ2-5 for the parts outside the CDR3, the full variable domain is DGGITQSPKYLFRKEGQNVTLSCEQNLNHDAMYWYRQDPGQGLRLIYYSQIVNDFQKGDIAEGYSVSREKKESFPLTVTSAQKNPTAFYLCASSSWTGRETQYFGPGTRLLVL.